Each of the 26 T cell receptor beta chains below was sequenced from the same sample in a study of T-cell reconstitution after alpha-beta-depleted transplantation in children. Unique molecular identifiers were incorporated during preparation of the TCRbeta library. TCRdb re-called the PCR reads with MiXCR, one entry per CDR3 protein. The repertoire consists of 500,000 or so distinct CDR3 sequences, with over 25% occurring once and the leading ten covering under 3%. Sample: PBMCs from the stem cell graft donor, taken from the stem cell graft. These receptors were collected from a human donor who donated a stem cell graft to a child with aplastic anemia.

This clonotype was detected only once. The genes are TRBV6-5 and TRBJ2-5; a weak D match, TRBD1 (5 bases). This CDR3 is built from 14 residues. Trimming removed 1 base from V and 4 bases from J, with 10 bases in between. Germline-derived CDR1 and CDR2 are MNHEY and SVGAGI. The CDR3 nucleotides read TGTGCCAGCAGTTACTGGGGTCAGGGAGAGACCCAGTACTTC. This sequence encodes CASSYWGQGETQYF.

The CDR3 is CATSIRREGLDTQYF. The CDR3 nucleotides read TGTGCCACCAGCATTAGACGGGAAGGGCTAGATACGCAGTATTTT. The rearrangement links TRBV15 to TRBJ2-3; weak D call: TRBD2 (5 bases). Between the trimmed V and J ends, which lost 4 bases and 5 bases, there was a span of 16 bases. Germline V gene lookup returns CDR1 LNHNV and CDR2 YYDKDF (reference sequence). This CDR3 spans 15 amino acids.

CDR3 region: CATSDLATPTDTQYF. The CDR3 DNA follows: TGTGCCACCAGTGATCTAGCGACACCCACAGATACGCAGTATTTT. The V gene is TRBV24-1, the J gene TRBJ2-3; D may be TRBD2 (6 bases). Deletions cut 3 bases from V and 2 bases from J, with 11 bases between. The CDR3 spans 15 residues. Per germline, CDR1 KGHDR and CDR2 SFDVKD.

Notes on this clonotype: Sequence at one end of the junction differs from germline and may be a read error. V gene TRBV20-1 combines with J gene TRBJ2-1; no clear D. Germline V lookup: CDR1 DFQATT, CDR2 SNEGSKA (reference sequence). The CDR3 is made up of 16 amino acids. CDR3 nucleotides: TGCTGTGCTAGACCATCTGACCGTAGCTCCTACAATGAGCAGTTCTTC. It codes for CCARPSDRSSYNEQFF.

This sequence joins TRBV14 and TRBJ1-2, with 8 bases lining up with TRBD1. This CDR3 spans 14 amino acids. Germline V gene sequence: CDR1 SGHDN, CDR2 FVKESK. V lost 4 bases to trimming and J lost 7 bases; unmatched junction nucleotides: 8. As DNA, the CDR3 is TGTGCCAGCAGCCGAGACTCCAGGGGGCCTGGCTACACCTTC. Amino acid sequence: CASSRDSRGPGYTF.

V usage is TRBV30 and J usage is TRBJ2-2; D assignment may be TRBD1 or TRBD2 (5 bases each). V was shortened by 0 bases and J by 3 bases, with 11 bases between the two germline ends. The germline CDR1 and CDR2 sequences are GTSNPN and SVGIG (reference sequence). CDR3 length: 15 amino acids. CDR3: CAWSVPGRYTGELFF. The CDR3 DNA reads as TGTGCCTGGAGTGTACCAGGGAGATACACCGGGGAGCTGTTTTTT.

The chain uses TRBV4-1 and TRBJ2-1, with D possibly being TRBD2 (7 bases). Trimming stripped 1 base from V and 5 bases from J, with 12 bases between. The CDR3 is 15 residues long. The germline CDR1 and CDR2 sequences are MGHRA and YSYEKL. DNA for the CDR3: TGCGCCAGCAGCCAAGTTTGGGGGGGCAACAATGAGCAGTTCTTC. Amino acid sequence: CASSQVWGGNNEQFF.

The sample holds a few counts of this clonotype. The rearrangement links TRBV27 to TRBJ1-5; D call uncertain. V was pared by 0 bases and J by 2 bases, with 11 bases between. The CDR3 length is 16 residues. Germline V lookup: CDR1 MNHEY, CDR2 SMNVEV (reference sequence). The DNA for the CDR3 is TGTGCCAGCAGTTTATCGCGGGGAGGCCGCAATCAGCCCCAGCATTTT. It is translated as CASSLSRGGRNQPQHF.

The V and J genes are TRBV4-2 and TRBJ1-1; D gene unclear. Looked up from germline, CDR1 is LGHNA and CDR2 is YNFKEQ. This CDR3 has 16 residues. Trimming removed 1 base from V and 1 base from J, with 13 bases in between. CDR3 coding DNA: TGTGCCAGCAGCCAAGGTTTTGGCGGGAAGAACACTGAAGCTTTCTTT. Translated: CASSQGFGGKNTEAFF.

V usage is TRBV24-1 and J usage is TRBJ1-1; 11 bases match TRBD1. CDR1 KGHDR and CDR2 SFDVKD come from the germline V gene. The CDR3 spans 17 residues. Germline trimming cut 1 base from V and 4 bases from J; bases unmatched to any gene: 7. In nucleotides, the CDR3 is TGTGCCACCAGTGATTTTGAAGGACAGGGGGCGATCACTGAAGCTTTCTTT. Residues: CATSDFEGQGAITEAFF.

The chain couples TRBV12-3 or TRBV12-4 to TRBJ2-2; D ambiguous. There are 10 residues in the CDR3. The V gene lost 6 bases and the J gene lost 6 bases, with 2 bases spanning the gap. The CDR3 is CASRSGELFF. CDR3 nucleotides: TGTGCCAGCAGGTCCGGGGAGCTGTTTTTT.

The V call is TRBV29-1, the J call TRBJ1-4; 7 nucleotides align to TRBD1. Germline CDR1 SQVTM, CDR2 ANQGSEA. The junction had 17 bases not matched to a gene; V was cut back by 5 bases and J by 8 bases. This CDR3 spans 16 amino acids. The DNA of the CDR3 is TGCAGCGTTAAGGGGGGCGAACGACAGGGTAACGAAAAACTGTTTTTT. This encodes CSVKGGERQGNEKLFF.

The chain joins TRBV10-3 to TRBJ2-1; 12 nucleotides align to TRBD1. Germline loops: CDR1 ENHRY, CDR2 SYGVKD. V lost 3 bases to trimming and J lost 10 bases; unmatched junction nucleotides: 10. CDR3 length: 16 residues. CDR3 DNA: TGTGCCATCAGTGATCCCGGGACAGGGGGCGATTCCGAGCAGTTCTTC. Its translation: CAISDPGTGGDSEQFF.

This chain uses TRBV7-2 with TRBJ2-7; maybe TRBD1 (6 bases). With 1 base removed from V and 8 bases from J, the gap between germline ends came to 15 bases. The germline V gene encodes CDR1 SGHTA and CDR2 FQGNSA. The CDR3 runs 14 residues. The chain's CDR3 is CASSLGPRTGKQYV. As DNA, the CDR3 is TGTGCCAGCAGCTTAGGACCGAGAACAGGGAAGCAGTACGTC.

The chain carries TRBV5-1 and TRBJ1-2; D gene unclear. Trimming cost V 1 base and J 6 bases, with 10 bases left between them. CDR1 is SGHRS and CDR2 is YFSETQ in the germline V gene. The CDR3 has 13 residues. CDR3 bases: TGCGCCAGCAGCTTGCCCTCGGCCCATGGCTACACCTTC. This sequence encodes CASSLPSAHGYTF.

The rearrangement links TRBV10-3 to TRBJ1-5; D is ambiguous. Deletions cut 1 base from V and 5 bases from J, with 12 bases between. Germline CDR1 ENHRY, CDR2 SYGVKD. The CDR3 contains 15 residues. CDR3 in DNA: TGTGCCATCAGTGAGTTCGACATTAAGGATCAGCCCCAGCATTTT. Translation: CAISEFDIKDQPQHF.

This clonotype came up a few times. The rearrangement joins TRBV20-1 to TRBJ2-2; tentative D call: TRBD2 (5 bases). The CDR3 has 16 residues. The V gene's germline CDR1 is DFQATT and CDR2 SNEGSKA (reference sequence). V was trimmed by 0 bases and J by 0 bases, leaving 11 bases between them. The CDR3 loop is CSARDSRTPNTGELFF. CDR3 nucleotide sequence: TGCAGTGCTAGAGATAGCAGGACTCCGAACACCGGGGAGCTGTTTTTT.

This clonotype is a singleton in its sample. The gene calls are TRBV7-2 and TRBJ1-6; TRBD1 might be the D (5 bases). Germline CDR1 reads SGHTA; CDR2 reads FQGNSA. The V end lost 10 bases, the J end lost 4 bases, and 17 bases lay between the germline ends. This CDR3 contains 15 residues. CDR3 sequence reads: CATNFGTDYNSPLHF. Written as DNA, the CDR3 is TGTGCCACCAACTTCGGGACCGATTATAATTCACCCCTCCACTTT.

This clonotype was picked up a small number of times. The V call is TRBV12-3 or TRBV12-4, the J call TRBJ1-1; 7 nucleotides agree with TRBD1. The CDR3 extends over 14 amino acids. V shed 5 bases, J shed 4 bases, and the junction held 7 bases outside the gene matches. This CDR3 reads CASSVTGDFTEAFF. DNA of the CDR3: TGTGCCAGCAGTGTAACAGGGGATTTCACTGAAGCTTTCTTT.

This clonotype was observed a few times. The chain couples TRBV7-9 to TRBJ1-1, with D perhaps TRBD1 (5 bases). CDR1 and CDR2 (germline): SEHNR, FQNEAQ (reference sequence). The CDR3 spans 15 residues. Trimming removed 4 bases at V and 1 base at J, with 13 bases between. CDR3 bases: TGTGCCAGCAGCTGGCAGGGTTTCCAGAACACTGAAGCTTTCTTT. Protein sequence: CASSWQGFQNTEAFF.

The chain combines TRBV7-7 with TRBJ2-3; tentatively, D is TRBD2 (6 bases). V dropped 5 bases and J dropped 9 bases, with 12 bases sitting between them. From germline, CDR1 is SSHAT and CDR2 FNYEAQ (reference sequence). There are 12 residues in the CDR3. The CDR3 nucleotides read TGTGCCAGCAGCCCGGAGGGATTAACGCAGTATTTT. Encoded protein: CASSPEGLTQYF. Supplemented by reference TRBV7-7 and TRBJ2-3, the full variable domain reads GAGVSQSPRYKVTKRGQDVTLRCDPISSHATLYWYQQALGQGPEFLTYFNYEAQPDKSGLPSDRFSAERPEGSISTLTIQRTEQRDSAMYRCASSPEGLTQYFGPGTRLTVL.

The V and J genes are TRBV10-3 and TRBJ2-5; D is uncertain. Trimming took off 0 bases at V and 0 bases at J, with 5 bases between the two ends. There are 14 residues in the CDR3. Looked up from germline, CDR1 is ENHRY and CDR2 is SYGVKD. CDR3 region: CAISESRNQETQYF. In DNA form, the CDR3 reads TGTGCCATCAGTGAGTCCCGGAACCAAGAGACCCAGTACTTC.

CDR3 loop: CASSFRRGRTEAFF. The CDR3 DNA is TGTGCCAGCAGCTTTCGGAGGGGGCGGACTGAAGCTTTCTTT. The chain combines TRBV7-2 with TRBJ1-1, with 7 bases matching TRBD1. The V gene end was trimmed by 3 bases and the J gene end by 5 bases; junction bases not matched to a gene: 6. Germline CDR1 and CDR2: SGHTA and FQGNSA. This CDR3 has 14 residues.

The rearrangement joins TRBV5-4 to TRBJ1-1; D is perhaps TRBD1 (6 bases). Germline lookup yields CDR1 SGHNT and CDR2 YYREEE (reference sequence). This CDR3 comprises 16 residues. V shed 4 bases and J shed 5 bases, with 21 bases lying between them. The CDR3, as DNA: TGTGCCAGCAGCCCTGGACAGTCCGGGTTGGGGACTGAAGCTTTCTTT. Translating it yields CASSPGQSGLGTEAFF.

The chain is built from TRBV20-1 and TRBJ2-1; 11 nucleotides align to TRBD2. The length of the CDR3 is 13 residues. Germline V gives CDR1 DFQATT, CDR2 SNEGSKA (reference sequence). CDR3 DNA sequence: TGCGGTTTTAGCGGGAGGGGTTACAATGAGCAGTTCTTC. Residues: CGFSGRGYNEQFF.

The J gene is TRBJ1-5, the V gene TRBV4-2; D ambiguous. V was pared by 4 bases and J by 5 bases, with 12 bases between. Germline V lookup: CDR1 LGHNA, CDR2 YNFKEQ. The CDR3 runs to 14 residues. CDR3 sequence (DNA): TGTGCCAGCAGCCTTGGCCTAAATGATCAGCCCCAGCATTTT. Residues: CASSLGLNDQPQHF.